Each of the 9 T cell receptor beta chains below was sequenced from the same sample in a study of blood T cell repertoires in COVID-19. Sequencing was performed with immunoSEQ multiplex PCR; in TCRdb, only in-frame clones are kept and a portion is missing. This sample has approximately 470,000 clones, with roughly 90% found just once. Input material: PBMCs or T cells enriched from blood (not recorded which). The receptors were gathered from a young woman who had recovered from COVID-19.

The gene calls are TRBV28 and TRBJ2-7, with D perhaps matching TRBD2 (5 bases). V was trimmed by 3 bases and J by 7 bases, leaving 16 bases between them. CDR3 size: 14 residues. Germline V gene lookup returns CDR1 MDHEN and CDR2 SYDVKM. CDR3 loop: CASSFVQDRGEQYF. The CDR3, as DNA: TGTGCCAGCAGTTTTGTCCAGGATCGGGGAGAGCAGTACTTC.

CDR3 region: CASSYEKMRGELFF. In DNA form, the CDR3 reads TGTGCCAGCAGCTACGAGAAGATGCGGGGGGAGCTGTTTTTT. This sequence joins TRBV7-9 and TRBJ2-2, with D uncertain. Germline V gene data show CDR1 as SEHNR and CDR2 as FQNEAQ (reference sequence). The CDR3 length is 14 residues. The V gene lost 4 bases and the J gene lost 8 bases, with 14 bases spanning the gap.

V usage is TRBV24-1 and J usage is TRBJ2-3, with 8 positions matching TRBD1. The CDR3 has 13 amino acids. V shed 4 bases and J 10 bases; nucleotides not matched to a gene: 6. The germline CDR1 and CDR2 sequences are KGHDR and SFDVKD. The CDR3 region is CATSDPDREAQYF. Written as DNA, the CDR3 is TGTGCCACCAGTGACCCGGACAGGGAGGCGCAGTATTTT.

The chain carries TRBV28 and TRBJ2-1; D not resolved. Germline values: CDR1 MDHEN, CDR2 SYDVKM. Between the trimmed V and J ends, which lost 10 bases and 0 bases, there was a span of 13 bases. CDR3 length: 14 amino acids. The CDR3 coding sequence is TGTGCCACCCGATCTCCTAGCTCCTACAATGAGCAGTTCTTC. Protein: CATRSPSSYNEQFF.

This clone was detected only a few times. The J gene is TRBJ1-6, the V gene TRBV7-3; D possibly corresponds to TRBD1 (5 bases). Trimming left V 5 bases short and J 5 bases short, with 10 bases between. Germline CDR1 reads SGHTA; CDR2 reads FQGTGA. The CDR3 spans 14 residues. The DNA for the CDR3 is TGTGCCAGCAGCCGCGACAGAGATAATTCACCCCTCCACTTT. It yields the protein CASSRDRDNSPLHF.

This clone was seen a single time. The V and J genes are TRBV18 and TRBJ2-1; D gene uncertain. Deletions cut 6 bases from V and 7 bases from J, with 16 bases between. The CDR3 is 14 residues long. From germline, CDR1 is KGHSH and CDR2 LQKENI. The CDR3 is CASSPESVRNEQFF. CDR3 nucleotides: TGTGCCAGCTCGCCGGAGTCGGTTCGGAATGAGCAGTTCTTC.

The chain joins TRBV7-2 to TRBJ2-1, with TRBD2 matching over 8 bases. The CDR3 is made up of 15 amino acids. From germline, CDR1 is SGHTA and CDR2 FQGNSA. Trimming at V came to 6 bases and at J to 7 bases, leaving 11 bases not matched to a gene. DNA for the CDR3: TGTGCCAGCAGACCAGGCCGGGGGGGCATGAATGAGCAGTTCTTC. Its translation is CASRPGRGGMNEQFF.

The V gene is TRBV2, the J gene TRBJ1-2; D unclear. The V and J ends lost 6 bases and 4 bases respectively, with 18 bases between them. The CDR3 contains 15 residues. CDR1 SNHLY and CDR2 FYNNEI come from the germline V gene. CDR3: CASSYRGPDSYGYTF. The CDR3 DNA is TGTGCCAGCAGCTATCGTGGGCCGGATAGCTATGGCTACACCTTC.

The chain combines TRBV7-2 with TRBJ2-1; TRBD1 aligns across 9 bases. CDR1 and CDR2 from the germline V gene are SGHTA and FQGNSA. The trim removed 1 base at V and 4 bases at J, leaving 5 bases unmatched. There are 16 residues in the CDR3. CDR3: CASSLEGTGQYNEQFF. In nucleotides, the CDR3 is TGTGCCAGCAGCTTAGAGGGGACAGGGCAATACAATGAGCAGTTCTTC.